The rows below give T cell receptor beta chains drawn from one sample of a study of early T cells in non-severe SARS-CoV-2 infection. TCRdb independently ran MiXCR on the 5' RACE reads; one entry per CDR3 protein. The table has 100,000 to 130,000 distinct CDR3 sequences, 8.5% to 14% seen once; the top ten hold about 7.6%. Sequencing input: whole blood. The receptors originated from an adult who was a healthcare worker with PCR-confirmed SARS-CoV-2 infection or an uninfected control (not recorded which). CDR3s include the opening cysteine and the closing phenylalanine or tryptophan.

V: TRBV6-6; CDR3: CASSYLVATQALHF
V: TRBV20-1; CDR3: CSARDTKRYQPYNEQFF
V: TRBV12-3/TRBV12-4; CDR3: CASRASGSWQFF
V: TRBV5-1; CDR3: CASSYGRDFYNEQFF
V: TRBV28; CDR3: CASSLTSGRGGYF
V: TRBV20-1; CDR3: CSARTGANTEAFF
V: TRBV11-2; CDR3: CASSSPGSPPLHF
V: TRBV4-3; CDR3: CASSQARTGKDGYTF
V: TRBV9; CDR3: CASSVEHRFPTF
V: TRBV4-2; CDR3: CASTSMALADTQYF
V: TRBV7-9; CDR3: CASSPGQSYNEQFF
V: TRBV6-4; CDR3: CASSPDSYTGELFF
V: TRBV5-4; CDR3: CASSPGQGNEAFF
V: TRBV12-1; CDR3: CASSTSSVREKGNEQFF
V: TRBV5-5; CDR3: CASSSALRGNEQFF
V: TRBV11-2; CDR3: CASSSQGAGEQFF
V: TRBV4-3; CDR3: CASSRGPGLAGGTDTQYF
V: TRBV18; CDR3: CASSPSQGVGNEKLFF
V: TRBV19; CDR3: CASSIIGGGNSNQPQHF
V: TRBV7-6; CDR3: CASSLTSGTRDADTQYF